This T cell receptor beta chain is drawn from a study of monozygotic twins with inflammatory bowel disease. The study's findings and limits: The analysis yielded no support for one strong signal or clonotype associated with IBD. Reduced clonotype sharing with other individuals was observed in IBD patients relative to healthy twins, especially with disease activity.

One entry per CDR3 protein, without DNA, is what TCRdb gives after re-calling the 5' RACE reads. The listing records about 140,000 distinct CDR3 sequences. To note about this clonotype: The antigen is not known.

What was sequenced was blood. The receptor was isolated from a human donor with ulcerative colitis or Crohn's disease, or a healthy co-twin of an affected twin (not recorded which).

The CDR3 sequence is CASSISPRENTEAFF. V gene TRBV5-1 combines with J gene TRBJ1-1; TCRdb selects TRBD1, and the lack of DNA leaves this call unchecked. The CDR3 length is 15 residues. Germline values: CDR1 SGHRS, CDR2 YFSETQ.